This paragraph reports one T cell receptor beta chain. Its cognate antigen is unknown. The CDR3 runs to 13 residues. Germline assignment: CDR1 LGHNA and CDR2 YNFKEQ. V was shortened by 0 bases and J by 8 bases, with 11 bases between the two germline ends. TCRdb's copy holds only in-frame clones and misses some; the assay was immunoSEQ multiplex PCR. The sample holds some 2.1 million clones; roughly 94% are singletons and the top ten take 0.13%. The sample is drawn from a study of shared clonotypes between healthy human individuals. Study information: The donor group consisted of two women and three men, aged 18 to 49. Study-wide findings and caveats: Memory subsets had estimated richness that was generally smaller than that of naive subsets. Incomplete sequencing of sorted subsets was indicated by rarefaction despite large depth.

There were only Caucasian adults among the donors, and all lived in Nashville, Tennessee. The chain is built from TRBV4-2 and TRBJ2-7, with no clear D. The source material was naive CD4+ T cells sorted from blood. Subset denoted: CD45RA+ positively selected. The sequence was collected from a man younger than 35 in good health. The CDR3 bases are TGTGCCAGCAGCCAAGATAGTCGACTTAAGCAGTACTTC. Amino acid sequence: CASSQDSRLKQYF.